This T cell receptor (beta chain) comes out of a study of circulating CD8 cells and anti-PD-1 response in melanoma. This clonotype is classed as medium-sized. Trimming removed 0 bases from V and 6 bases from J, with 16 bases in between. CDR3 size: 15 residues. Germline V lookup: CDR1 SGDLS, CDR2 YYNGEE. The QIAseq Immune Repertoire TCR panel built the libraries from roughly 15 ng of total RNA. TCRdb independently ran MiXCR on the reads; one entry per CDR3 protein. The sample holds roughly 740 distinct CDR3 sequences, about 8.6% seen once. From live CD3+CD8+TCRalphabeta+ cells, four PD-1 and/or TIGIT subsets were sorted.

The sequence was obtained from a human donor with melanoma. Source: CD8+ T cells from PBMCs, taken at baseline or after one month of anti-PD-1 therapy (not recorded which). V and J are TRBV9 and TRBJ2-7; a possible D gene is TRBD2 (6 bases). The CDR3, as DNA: TGTGCCAGCAGCGTAGGGGGACTTTTTTTAAGCGAGCAGTACTTC. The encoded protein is CASSVGGLFLSEQYF. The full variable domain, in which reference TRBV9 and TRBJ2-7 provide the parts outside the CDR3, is DSGVTQTPKHLITATGQRVTLRCSPRSGDLSVYWYQQSLDQGLQFLIQYYNGEERAKGNILERFSAQQFPDLHSELNLSSLELGDSALYFCASSVGGLFLSEQYFGPGTRLTVT.